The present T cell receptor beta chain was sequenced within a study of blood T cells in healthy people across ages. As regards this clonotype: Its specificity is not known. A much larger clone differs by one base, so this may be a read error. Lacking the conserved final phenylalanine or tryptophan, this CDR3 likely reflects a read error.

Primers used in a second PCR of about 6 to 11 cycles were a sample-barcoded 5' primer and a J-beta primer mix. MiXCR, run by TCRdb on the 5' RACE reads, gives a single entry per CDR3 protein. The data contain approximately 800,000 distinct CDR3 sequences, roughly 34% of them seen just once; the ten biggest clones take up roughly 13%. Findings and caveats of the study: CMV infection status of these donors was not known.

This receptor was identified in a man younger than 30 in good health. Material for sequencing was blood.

CDR3 residues: CASSLGAGGNYEQYI. The CDR3 DNA sequence: TGCGCCAGCAGCTTGGGGGCAGGGGGAAACTACGAGCAGTACATC. The V call is TRBV5-1, the J call TRBJ2-7; 7 bases line up with TRBD1. V shed 0 bases and J 3 bases; nucleotides not matched to a gene: 6. CDR3 size: 15 residues. CDR1 is SGHRS and CDR2 is YFSETQ in the germline V gene.